A single sample is the source of the 22 T cell receptor beta chains below, sequenced in a study of shared clonotypes between healthy human individuals. Some clones are missing from TCRdb's copy, which holds only in-frame ones; the method was immunoSEQ multiplex PCR. The sample records a few million clones, 85% to 95% being singletons. The sequenced sample was naive CD4+ T cells from PBMCs. Subset: CD45RA+ positively selected. The receptors here all came from a young man in good health. Some clones in this sample may be carry-over from other donors' samples.

J is TRBJ1-2 and V is TRBV2, with 7 bases matching TRBD1. From germline, CDR1 is SNHLY and CDR2 FYNNEI. The CDR3 has 15 residues. After removal of 5 bases from V and 2 bases from J, the junction contained 8 bases not matched to a gene. Written as DNA, the CDR3 is TGTGCCAGCAGTAAGGGGGCGACCGTCAACTATGGCTACACCTTC. Translated, it gives CASSKGATVNYGYTF. The full variable domain, in which reference TRBV2 and TRBJ1-2 provide the parts outside the CDR3, is EPEVTQTPSHQVTQMGQEVILRCVPISNHLYFYWYRQILGQKVEFLVSFYNNEISEKSEIFDDQFSVERPDGSNFTLKIRSTKLEDSAMYFCASSKGATVNYGYTFGSGTRLTVV.

The CDR3 coding sequence is TGTGCCATCAGCGATACAGCCGGGACAGGGGCTGGAAACACCATATATTTT. Amino acid sequence: CAISDTAGTGAGNTIYF. The genes are TRBV10-3 and TRBJ1-3; 10 positions agree with TRBD1. From germline, CDR1 is ENHRY and CDR2 SYGVKD. The V gene end was trimmed by 6 bases and the J gene end by 2 bases; junction bases not matched to a gene: 10. CDR3 length: 17 residues.

The chain carries TRBV30 and TRBJ2-3; D possibly corresponds to TRBD1 (6 bases). From germline, CDR1 is GTSNPN and CDR2 SVGIG (reference sequence). Trimming took 0 bases from V and 5 from J, leaving 15 bases between them. This CDR3 has 15 residues. For the CDR3, the DNA is TGTGCCTGGAGTGTACTATCAGGGGATGGAGATACGCAGTATTTT. Its translation: CAWSVLSGDGDTQYF.

The chain uses TRBV9 and TRBJ1-4; TRBD1 agrees at 9 bases. Unmatched junction bases numbered 5, after V lost 4 bases and J lost 4 bases. CDR1 SGDLS and CDR2 YYNGEE come from the germline V gene. CDR3 length equals 15 residues. The CDR3 here is CASSPYRGRNEKLFF. In nucleotides, the CDR3 is TGTGCCAGCAGCCCTTACAGGGGGCGTAATGAAAAACTGTTTTTT.

The V gene is TRBV29-1, the J gene TRBJ2-1, with a possible D match to TRBD2 (6 bases). Trimming removed 4 bases at V and 4 bases at J, with 17 bases between. CDR1 and CDR2 (germline): SQVTM, ANQGSEA. This CDR3 is 15 amino acids long. The CDR3 DNA reads TGCAGCGTTGCCTCGACTAGGAGACCTTACAATGAGCAGTTCTTC. This translates into CSVASTRRPYNEQFF.

The chain employs TRBV28 and TRBJ2-7, with 9 bases aligning to TRBD2. This CDR3 region has 13 residues. The germline V gene encodes CDR1 MDHEN and CDR2 SYDVKM. V was pared by 10 bases and J by 2 bases, with 6 bases of the junction left unmatched. The CDR3 sequence is CATAGGKTYEQYF. CDR3 bases: TGTGCCACCGCGGGGGGGAAGACCTACGAGCAGTACTTC.

Worth noting for this clone: Within the sample, other DNA sequences also encode this same CDR3. The J gene is TRBJ2-6, the V gene TRBV9; D gene unclear. The length of the CDR3 is 15 residues. Trimming removed 2 bases at V and 2 bases at J, with 8 bases between. Germline CDR1 is SGDLS and CDR2 is YYNGEE. The CDR3 DNA sequence: TGTGCCAGCAGCGTCGGACGGGCTGGGGCCAACGTCCTGACTTTC. Amino acid sequence: CASSVGRAGANVLTF.

J is TRBJ2-3 and V is TRBV6-4; D may be TRBD1 (5 bases). The CDR3 is made up of 13 amino acids. Germline V CDR1 and CDR2: MRHNA, SNTAGT. V lost 6 bases to trimming and J lost 10 bases, with 17 bases between them. The CDR3 sequence: CASSSLPAGPQYF. The DNA of the CDR3 is TGTGCCAGCAGCTCCCTCCCCGCAGGGCCGCAGTATTTT.

The chain joins TRBV11-2 to TRBJ2-6; no clear D gene. Per the germline V gene, CDR1 is SGHAT and CDR2 is FQNNGV. Trimming shortened V by 6 bases and J by 1 base, and 16 bases separated the two germline ends. The CDR3 spans 17 residues. The CDR3 DNA reads TGTGCCAGCAGACAAGGTGGAGCCGCGTCTGGGGCCAACGTCCTGACTTTC. This codes for CASRQGGAASGANVLTF.

J is TRBJ2-1 and V is TRBV5-1; D not certain. V lost 4 bases and J 8 bases, leaving 7 bases between the germline ends. The CDR3 is made up of 11 amino acids. Germline assignment: CDR1 SGHRS and CDR2 YFSETQ. The DNA of the CDR3 is TGCGCCAGCAGCGCTGCGTATGAGCAGTTCTTC. This translates into CASSAAYEQFF.

The genes are TRBV6-1 and TRBJ1-2; D gene ambiguous. With 0 bases removed from V and 0 bases from J, the gap between germline ends came to 8 bases. Germline CDR1 and CDR2: MNHNS and SASEGT. This CDR3 has 15 residues. For the CDR3, the DNA is TGTGCCAGCAGTGAAGCCCGAGGACCTAACTATGGCTACACCTTC. Protein sequence: CASSEARGPNYGYTF.

The chain joins TRBV28 to TRBJ1-3, with D uncertain. CDR1 and CDR2 (germline): MDHEN, SYDVKM. The V end was cut by 9 bases, the J end by 0 bases, with 9 bases between. This CDR3 has 13 residues. The CDR3 nucleotides are TGTGCCAGTTACTGGAGCTCTGGAAACACCATATATTTT. As protein: CASYWSSGNTIYF.

This chain joins TRBV5-1 and TRBJ2-2; 8 nucleotides line up with TRBD1. The J segment lost 6 bases and the V segment lost 5 bases, leaving 9 bases of the junction unmatched. The CDR3 consists of 15 residues. The germline V gene has CDR1 SGHRS and CDR2 YFSETQ. The CDR3 spells CASSGQGYIAGELFF. The CDR3 bases are TGCGCCAGCAGTGGACAGGGTTATATTGCCGGGGAGCTGTTTTTT.

As for this clone: Other DNA sequences from this sample encode an identical CDR3 as well. J is TRBJ2-7 and V is TRBV7-9, with a tentative D call TRBD2 (5 bases). Germline values: CDR1 SEHNR, CDR2 FQNEAQ (reference sequence). This CDR3 is 12 amino acids long. V lost 5 bases and J 4 bases, leaving 9 bases between the germline ends. The chain's CDR3 is CASSREVYEQYF. As DNA, the CDR3 is TGTGCCAGCAGCCGGGAAGTGTACGAGCAGTACTTC. The variable domain in full, completed from reference TRBV7-9 and TRBJ2-7, reads DTGVSQNPRHKITKRGQNVTFRCDPISEHNRLYWYRQTLGQGPEFLTYFQNEAQLEKSRLLSDRFSAERPKGSFSTLEIQRTEQGDSAMYLCASSREVYEQYFGPGTRLTVT.

The chain carries TRBV6-1 and TRBJ2-7; TRBD2 aligns across 7 bases. J gave up 2 bases and V 6 bases, and 10 bases lay outside the gene matches. Germline V lookup: CDR1 MNHNS, CDR2 SASEGT. The CDR3 extends over 15 amino acids. The CDR3: CASSRYVAGAYEQYF. The CDR3 DNA follows: TGTGCCAGCAGCCGATACGTGGCGGGAGCCTACGAGCAGTACTTC.

V and J are TRBV6-6 and TRBJ2-2; possible D gene TRBD2, 6 bases. The CDR3 consists of 15 residues. In germline, CDR1 is MNHNY, CDR2 SVGAGI (reference sequence). The V end was cut by 8 bases, the J end by 0 bases, with 13 bases between. The CDR3 region is CASGIAAPNTGELFF. In nucleotides, the CDR3 is TGTGCCAGCGGTATAGCGGCACCGAACACCGGGGAGCTGTTTTTT.

In DNA, the CDR3 is TGTGCCAGCAGCTGGGGACAGTCTGAAGCTTTCTTT. Its protein is CASSWGQSEAFF. The chain joins TRBV5-4 to TRBJ1-1; 7 bases match TRBD1. Germline values: CDR1 SGHNT, CDR2 YYREEE (reference sequence). This CDR3 is built from 12 residues. Trimming removed 3 bases from V and 6 bases from J; junction bases left unmatched: 2. Complete variable domain (other parts from reference TRBV5-4 and TRBJ1-1): ETGVTQSPTHLIKTRGQQVTLRCSSQSGHNTVSWYQQALGQGPQFIFQYYREEENGRGNFPPRFSGLQFPNYSSELNVNALELDDSALYLCASSWGQSEAFFGQGTRLTVV.

The chain couples TRBV5-6 to TRBJ1-2; 10 nucleotides match TRBD1. The CDR3 covers 14 residues. V was clipped by 2 bases and J by 3 bases; unmatched bases: 1. The germline V gene encodes CDR1 SGHDT and CDR2 YYEEEE. The CDR3 region has the DNA TGTGCCAGCAGCTTCGGGACAGGGGACTATGGCTACACCTTC. This translates into CASSFGTGDYGYTF. Using reference TRBV5-6 and TRBJ1-2 for the parts outside the CDR3, the full variable domain is DAGVTQSPTHLIKTRGQQVTLRCSPKSGHDTVSWYQQALGQGPQFIFQYYEEEERQRGNFPDRFSGHQFPNYSSELNVNALLLGDSALYLCASSFGTGDYGYTFGSGTRLTVV.

The chain employs TRBV10-3 and TRBJ2-7; TRBD1 matches at 9 bases. V shed 3 bases, J shed 1 base, and the junction held 10 bases outside the gene matches. The CDR3 length is 17 residues. Germline V gene data show CDR1 as ENHRY and CDR2 as SYGVKD. The CDR3 nucleotides read TGTGCCATCAGTGACCCGCCGGGACAGGGATTTTCCTACGAGCAGTACTTC. Translation gives CAISDPPGQGFSYEQYF.

V usage is TRBV10-2 and J usage is TRBJ2-7; D is undetermined. The CDR3 runs to 14 residues. V dropped 6 bases and J dropped 6 bases, with 18 bases sitting between them. CDR1 and CDR2 from the germline V gene are WSHSY and SAAADI. The CDR3 sequence: CASRAASLLGEQYF. The CDR3, as DNA: TGCGCCAGCAGAGCTGCCAGCCTCCTCGGCGAGCAGTACTTC.

This chain links TRBV19 with TRBJ1-4; D is unclear. Trimming pared 4 bases from V and 14 bases from J, leaving 14 bases between. CDR3 size: 12 residues. Germline values: CDR1 LNHDA, CDR2 SQIVND (reference sequence). The CDR3 DNA is TGTGCCAGTAGTAGAGGACGGTTTGTGCTGTTTTTT. It codes for CASSRGRFVLFF.

As DNA, the CDR3 is TGCGCCAGCAGCCCCCGGGACAGGGGTAATGGCTACACCTTC. Translated: CASSPRDRGNGYTF. The chain recombines TRBV4-3 with TRBJ1-2, with 10 bases matching TRBD1. The length of the CDR3 is 14 residues. CDR1 is LGHNA and CDR2 is YSLEER in the germline V gene. Trimming cost V 4 bases and J 6 bases; bases outside gene matches: 5.